This entry lists 8 T cell receptor beta chains sequenced from one sample in a study of regulatory T cells in long-lasting Graves disease. As to time point: newly diagnosed GD, antithyroid drugs for less than 3 months. The TCR library was made from RNA extracted from PBMCs. CDR3 regions were amplified by Arm-PCR using iRepertoire HTBI primers to build TCR beta libraries. TCRdb re-derived calls from the multiplex PCR reads in MiXCR, one entry per CDR3 protein. The table has 300,000 to 400,000 distinct CDR3 sequences, more than 15% seen once. This sample comprised peripheral blood mononuclear cells (PBMCs), obtained at new diagnosis, from a patient treated with antithyroid drugs. Source of these receptors: a female donor with Graves disease.

V usage is TRBV2 and J usage is TRBJ2-1; D gene uncertain. The CDR3 contains 14 residues. CDR1 SNHLY and CDR2 FYNNEI come from the germline V gene. The V gene lost 7 bases and the J gene lost 8 bases, with 18 bases spanning the gap. The CDR3 spells CASTPAQSIHEQFF. The CDR3 DNA is TGTGCCAGCACCCCCGCCCAATCTATCCATGAGCAGTTCTTC.

This chain uses TRBV6-2 or TRBV6-3 with TRBJ2-7, with TRBD2 matching over 11 bases. Per the germline V gene, CDR1 is MNHEY and CDR2 is SVGEGT. The CDR3 is 13 amino acids. Trimming cost V 8 bases and J 4 bases; bases outside gene matches: 4. The CDR3 here is CASVGTSGYEQYF. CDR3 DNA: TGTGCCAGCGTCGGGACTAGCGGATACGAGCAGTACTTC.

This clonotype was recorded a few times. The V call is TRBV3-1, the J call TRBJ1-3, with unresolved D. V dropped 6 bases and J dropped 5 bases, with 20 bases sitting between them. The CDR3 loop spans 16 amino acids. Germline V gene sequence: CDR1 LGHDT, CDR2 YNNKEL (reference sequence). The CDR3 region has the DNA TGTGCCAGCAGTCAACTGAACTTTGGGAGTCGAAACACCATATATTTT. This sequence encodes CASSQLNFGSRNTIYF.

The CDR3 DNA reads as TGTGCCAGCAGCCGAAGACAAAGCTCCTACAATGAGCAGTTCTTC. Translation: CASSRRQSSYNEQFF. This chain links TRBV3-1 with TRBJ2-1, with D unclear. Germline V gene lookup returns CDR1 LGHDT and CDR2 YNNKEL (reference sequence). The CDR3 is made up of 15 amino acids. V was trimmed by 4 bases and J by 0 bases, leaving 10 bases between them.

This clonotype was seen many times. The rearrangement links TRBV6-6 to TRBJ2-7; the D gene is possibly TRBD2 (6 bases). In germline, CDR1 is MNHNY, CDR2 SVGAGI (reference sequence). Trimming pared 0 bases from V and 0 bases from J, leaving 15 bases between. The CDR3 has 17 residues. CDR3 nucleotide sequence: TGTGCCAGCAGTTACTCGATAGTAGCGGAGACCTCCTACGAGCAGTACTTC. Protein product: CASSYSIVAETSYEQYF.

This clonotype was seen ten or more times. An end of the junction differs from the germline gene, which may be a read error. The chain recombines TRBV12-3 or TRBV12-4 with TRBJ2-1; 8 bases fit TRBD1. This CDR3 contains 13 residues. The CDR3 region has the DNA TGTGCCAGCAGTCGAGGGACAGGCCCCTCGCCCCACTTC. It is translated as CASSRGTGPSPHF.

This clonotype came up a few times. The gene calls are TRBV20-1 and TRBJ2-7; 12 nucleotides match TRBD1. Germline lookup yields CDR1 DFQATT and CDR2 SNEGSKA (reference sequence). Trimming took 5 bases from V and 0 from J; bases not matched to a gene: 5. The CDR3 runs to 15 residues. The CDR3 protein is CSASGTGGFSYEQYF. CDR3 coding DNA: TGCAGTGCTTCCGGGACAGGGGGCTTCTCCTACGAGCAGTACTTC.

The rearrangement joins TRBV5-1 to TRBJ1-3, with a possible D match to TRBD1 (5 bases). V lost 4 bases and J 3 bases, leaving 8 bases between the germline ends. CDR1 is SGHRS and CDR2 is YFSETQ in the germline V gene. The CDR3 is 13 amino acids. CDR3 protein: CASSRDRGNTIYF. The CDR3 DNA follows: TGCGCCAGCAGCAGGGACCGTGGAAACACCATATATTTT.